This TCR beta chain originates from a study of cytomegalovirus exposure and HLA in healthy donors. PCR primers comprised 60 Vbeta and 13 Jbeta primers. Libraries were prepared by immunoSEQ multiplex PCR; TCRdb keeps only in-frame clonotypes and omits some of them. The table records 150,000 to 200,000 clones, around 78% of them present only once. Sequencing was performed on PBMCs. The sequence came from a woman aged 40 to 49 in good health and CMV-seronegative.

CDR3 amino acids: CASSFTRRGQTEAFF. The CDR3 DNA follows: TGTGCCAGTAGTTTCACTCGGAGGGGGCAAACTGAAGCTTTCTTT. V usage is TRBV19 and J usage is TRBJ1-1, with TRBD1 identical over 7 bases. Germline V gene sequence: CDR1 LNHDA, CDR2 SQIVND (reference sequence). V trimming: 5 bases; J trimming: 5 bases; junction bases outside the gene matches: 11. The CDR3 sequence is 15 residues long. Variable domain in full (rest from reference TRBV19 and TRBJ1-1): DGGITQSPKYLFRKEGQNVTLSCEQNLNHDAMYWYRQDPGQGLRLIYYSQIVNDFQKGDIAEGYSVSREKKESFPLTVTSAQKNPTAFYLCASSFTRRGQTEAFFGQGTRLTVV.